This T cell receptor beta chain was captured by sequencing in a study of regulatory T cells in long-lasting Graves disease. Study details: Persistent cases took antithyroid drugs over 5 years and stayed TSH receptor antibody positive.

Findings and limits, study-wide: Under persistent disease, TRBV28, TRBJ1-2 and TRBJ2-5 were used preferentially. A reduction in accuracy may have resulted from the small sample size. Persistent Graves' patients possessed reduced TCR diversity relative to recently diagnosed ones.

The time point here: persistent/refractory GD, antithyroid drugs over 5 years with positive TRAb. The TCR library was prepared using RNA isolated from PBMCs. Researchers made TCR beta libraries by using iRepertoire HTBI primers and running Arm-PCR on CDR3 regions. MiXCR, run by TCRdb on the multiplex PCR reads, gives a single entry per CDR3 protein. The sample yields fewer than 550,000 distinct CDR3 sequences, roughly a fifth seen once. The length of the CDR3 is 16 residues. In germline, CDR1 is MNHEY, CDR2 SVGEGT. The ends lost 6 bases at V and 3 bases at J; junction bases unmatched: 12. This clonotype occurred many times. Its antigen is unknown.

This rearrangement joins TRBV6-2 or TRBV6-3 to TRBJ2-7, with TRBD1 matching over 9 bases. This clonotype originated in a female donor with Graves disease. The sample consisted of peripheral blood mononuclear cells (PBMCs), taken when the disease was refractory, from a patient treated with antithyroid drugs. The CDR3 reads CASSSPAPGQGYEQYF. For the CDR3, the DNA is TGTGCCAGCAGCTCGCCAGCTCCGGGACAGGGCTACGAGCAGTACTTC.